A single sample gave rise to the 11 T cell receptor beta chains below, sequenced in a study of blood T cell dynamics during melanoma immunotherapy. Sequencing was performed with immunoSEQ multiplex PCR; in TCRdb, only in-frame clones are kept and a portion is missing. The data show 9,900 or so clones, about 87% seen once. Time point of the sample: pre-treatment baseline. Sequenced here: blood, sampled from a patient treated with checkpoint blockade. The receptor set was obtained from a human donor with melanoma.

This clone appeared a single time. This chain connects TRBV29-1 to TRBJ2-7; D is uncertain. V gave up 0 bases and J gave up 4 bases, with 10 bases separating them. CDR1 and CDR2 from the germline V gene are SQVTM and ANQGSEA. The CDR3 sequence is 13 residues long. For the CDR3, the DNA is TGCAGCGTTGAAGATGGGGTGACTTACGAGCAGTACTTC. Translation gives CSVEDGVTYEQYF.

The chain combines TRBV6-6 with TRBJ2-1; the D is unclear. V lost 6 bases and J 1 base, leaving 7 bases between the germline ends. The CDR3 sequence is 13 residues long. The germline V gene has CDR1 MNHNY and CDR2 SVGAGI (reference sequence). In nucleotides, the CDR3 is TGTGCCAGCAGGGGTCCTTCCTACAATGAGCAGTTCTTC. This sequence encodes CASRGPSYNEQFF.

V usage is TRBV19 and J usage is TRBJ2-3; D may be TRBD2 (5 bases). The CDR3 loop spans 15 amino acids. The V end was cut by 2 bases, the J end by 1 base, with 10 bases between. The germline V gene has CDR1 LNHDA and CDR2 SQIVND (reference sequence). The CDR3 nucleotides read TGTGCCAGTAGTATACGGCTAGCAGGCACAGATACGCAGTATTTT. It codes for CASSIRLAGTDTQYF. Drawing the rest from reference TRBV19 and TRBJ2-3, the complete variable domain is DGGITQSPKYLFRKEGQNVTLSCEQNLNHDAMYWYRQDPGQGLRLIYYSQIVNDFQKGDIAEGYSVSREKKESFPLTVTSAQKNPTAFYLCASSIRLAGTDTQYFGPGTRLTVL.

V and J are TRBV6-7 and TRBJ2-7, with 8 bases matching TRBD1. TRBV6-7 carries the ORF label, with uncertain function. V lost 7 bases and J lost 4; bases outside the gene matches: 6. The length of the CDR3 is 13 residues. Written as DNA, the CDR3 is TGTGCCAGCACTTTCAGGGGGCAATACGAGCAGTACGTC. Residues: CASTFRGQYEQYV.

V is TRBV4-1 and J is TRBJ1-2; 7 bases are a match to TRBD1. CDR3 length: 14 residues. With V trimmed by 8 bases and J by 7 bases, 13 bases remained unmatched. CDR1 and CDR2 from the germline V gene are MGHRA and YSYEKL. The CDR3 protein is CASQRQGGDGGYTF. CDR3 nucleotides: TGCGCCAGCCAGAGGCAGGGGGGGGATGGTGGCTACACCTTC.

This clone is labeled medium-sized. CDR3 DNA sequence: TGTGCCAGCAGCCGGTGGGGGGCGAAAGAGACCCAGTACTTC. This encodes CASSRWGAKETQYF. The chain recombines TRBV7-2 with TRBJ2-5, with D perhaps given as TRBD1 or TRBD2 (6 bases each). The CDR3 is 14 residues long. Trimming shortened V by 5 bases and J by 3 bases, and 13 bases separated the two germline ends. Germline-derived CDR1 and CDR2 are SGHTA and FQGNSA.

This clone was seen just once. The V and J genes are TRBV15 and TRBJ2-2; D is ambiguous. The V end lost 1 base, the J end lost 6 bases, and 6 bases lay between the germline ends. The germline V gene encodes CDR1 LNHNV and CDR2 YYDKDF (reference sequence). This CDR3 is 13 amino acids long. DNA for the CDR3: TGTGCCACCAGCAGAGCGGGCCCCGGGGAGCTGTTTTTT. It specifies CATSRAGPGELFF.

V and J are TRBV11-2 and TRBJ1-6, with a weak D call TRBD1 (6 bases). V was clipped by 1 base and J by 7 bases, with 17 bases between them. Germline lookup yields CDR1 SGHAT and CDR2 FQNNGV. The CDR3 runs to 17 residues. The CDR3 region is CASSLAWGGAENSPLHF. In DNA, the CDR3 is TGTGCCAGCAGCTTAGCTTGGGGGGGGGCAGAGAATTCACCCCTCCACTTT.

The chain has TRBV11-2 and TRBJ2-7, with TRBD1 matching 7 bases. The CDR3 spans 15 residues. V shed 6 bases and J 3 bases; nucleotides not matched to a gene: 11. Germline V CDR1 and CDR2: SGHAT, FQNNGV. The CDR3 loop is CASRSVGDRSYEQYF. CDR3 DNA: TGTGCCAGCAGATCCGTCGGGGACAGAAGCTACGAGCAGTACTTC.

The V gene is TRBV6-5, the J gene TRBJ2-1; the match to TRBD1 covers 7 bases. The CDR3 spans 13 residues. Losses at the gene ends were 6 bases for V and 7 bases for J; bases not matched to a gene: 6. Germline V gives CDR1 MNHEY, CDR2 SVGAGI. The CDR3, as DNA: TGTGCCAGCAGAGCCTCCAGGGGGAATGAGCAGTTCTTC. Translated: CASRASRGNEQFF.

The rearrangement uses TRBV5-1 and TRBJ2-7, with TRBD1 matching over 8 bases. V shed 2 bases, J shed 7 bases, and the junction held 11 bases outside the gene matches. The CDR3 is made up of 15 amino acids. Germline CDR1 is SGHRS and CDR2 is YFSETQ. CDR3 sequence (DNA): TGCGCCAGCAGCTTCGACCCGGGACAGGCGTGGGAGCAGTACTTC. Translated, it gives CASSFDPGQAWEQYF. The whole variable domain, filled in from reference TRBV5-1 and TRBJ2-7, reads KAGVTQTPRYLIKTRGQQVTLSCSPISGHRSVSWYQQTPGQGLQFLFEYFSETQRNKGNFPGRFSGRQFSNSRSEMNVSTLELGDSALYLCASSFDPGQAWEQYFGPGTRLTVT.